Following are 31 T cell receptor beta chains from one sample sequenced in a study of T cell changes during pregnancy in multiple sclerosis. Only in-frame clones appear in the TCRdb table, and some are missing; sequencing was by immunoSEQ multiplex PCR. This sample has about 64,000 clones, with 95% to 97% found just once. The sample here was CD8+ T cells from peripheral blood mononuclear cells, taken after pregnancy. Receptors were obtained from a female donor with multiple sclerosis, enrolled in a pregnancy study.

The chain couples TRBV29-1 to TRBJ1-1; the match to TRBD1 covers 7 bases. This CDR3 contains 12 residues. V lost 7 bases and J lost 3; bases outside the gene matches: 5. Germline V gene sequence: CDR1 SQVTM, CDR2 ANQGSEA. CDR3 nucleotides: TGCAGCGCCGACGACAGGGACACTGAAGCTTTCTTT. Its translation is CSADDRDTEAFF.

The chain's CDR3 is CASSSSYRGETQYF. CDR3 DNA sequence: TGTGCCAGCAGTTCTTCTTACAGGGGAGAGACCCAGTACTTC. The chain links TRBV6-5 to TRBJ2-5; 7 nucleotides agree with TRBD1. The V and J ends lost 4 bases and 4 bases, in that order; junction bases with no gene match: 6. The CDR3 length is 14 residues. Germline CDR1 is MNHEY and CDR2 is SVGAGI.

This chain connects TRBV5-3 to TRBJ2-1; tentative D call: TRBD1 (6 bases). TRBV5-3 is treated as an ORF (open reading frame) with a function not yet certain. Trimming removed 5 bases from V and 7 bases from J, with 19 bases in between. This CDR3 is 15 amino acids long. Written as DNA, the CDR3 is TGTGCCAGAAGGAAGGGGGACCGGCCTTGGAATGAGCAGTTCTTC. It is translated as CARRKGDRPWNEQFF.

V gene TRBV7-3 combines with J gene TRBJ2-1, with a tentative D call TRBD2 (5 bases). Trimming removed 1 base at V and 5 bases at J, with 9 bases between. This CDR3 has 14 amino acids. The germline CDR1 and CDR2 sequences are SGHTA and FQGTGA. This CDR3 is CASSLSGLNNEQFF. The CDR3 DNA reads as TGTGCCAGCAGCTTAAGCGGGCTAAACAATGAGCAGTTCTTC. Variable domain in full (rest from reference TRBV7-3 and TRBJ2-1): GAGVSQTPSNKVTEKGKYVELRCDPISGHTALYWYRQSLGQGPEFLIYFQGTGAADDSGLPNDRFFAVRPEGSVSTLKIQRTERGDSAVYLCASSLSGLNNEQFFGPGTRLTVL.

This clone was counted once. The chain carries TRBV27 and TRBJ2-7, with D perhaps TRBD2 (6 bases). The CDR3 is 12 residues long. Germline V gene lookup returns CDR1 MNHEY and CDR2 SMNVEV (reference sequence). Trimming left V 3 bases short and J 7 bases short, with 10 bases between. The CDR3 DNA sequence: TGTGCCAGCAGTTTTGGAGGGCGGGAGCAGTACTTC. It is translated as CASSFGGREQYF.

The J gene is TRBJ1-5, the V gene TRBV14; D unclear. Trimming took off 0 bases at V and 0 bases at J, with 24 bases between the two ends. The CDR3 extends over 21 amino acids. Germline CDR1 SGHDN, CDR2 FVKESK. CDR3 sequence: CASSQDRRWRVDLLSNQPQHF. CDR3 nucleotide sequence: TGTGCCAGCAGCCAAGATCGTAGGTGGAGGGTCGATCTCCTTAGCAATCAGCCCCAGCATTTT.

The chain recombines TRBV7-9 with TRBJ2-2; a weak D match, TRBD2 (6 bases). Germline V gene lookup returns CDR1 SEHNR and CDR2 FQNEAQ (reference sequence). V lost 5 bases and J lost 0, with 13 bases in between. There are 16 residues in the CDR3. The DNA of the CDR3 is TGTGCCAGCAGCAACCTAAGACTAGCGAACACCGGGGAGCTGTTTTTT. Residues: CASSNLRLANTGELFF.

The rearrangement links TRBV28 to TRBJ2-1; TRBD2 matches 7 bases. The length of the CDR3 is 10 residues. Trimming cost V 6 bases and J 10 bases; bases outside gene matches: 0. Per the germline V gene, CDR1 is MDHEN and CDR2 is SYDVKM. CDR3 amino acids: CASRGLEQFF. In DNA form, the CDR3 reads TGTGCCAGCAGGGGACTAGAGCAGTTCTTC. The full variable domain, rest sourced from reference TRBV28 and TRBJ2-1, is DVKVTQSSRYLVKRTGEKVFLECVQDMDHENMFWYRQDPGLGLRLIYFSYDVKMKEKGDIPEGYSVSREKKERFSLILESASTNQTSMYLCASRGLEQFFGPGTRLTVL.

The chain uses TRBV28 and TRBJ2-2; 9 bases match TRBD1. After removal of 5 bases from V and 4 bases from J, the junction contained 8 bases not matched to a gene. CDR1 and CDR2 (germline): MDHEN, SYDVKM. This CDR3 is 16 amino acids long. The CDR3, as DNA: TGTGCCAGCAGTGTCACCGGGACAGGGTTCACCGGGGAGCTGTTTTTT. This encodes CASSVTGTGFTGELFF.

The chain combines TRBV7-9 with TRBJ2-7; 8 bases are a match to TRBD1. CDR1 and CDR2 (germline): SEHNR, FQNEAQ (reference sequence). The V and J ends lost 5 bases and 3 bases, in that order; junction bases with no gene match: 6. This CDR3 spans 14 amino acids. CDR3 DNA sequence: TGTGCCAGCAGCACGGACAGGGTGGTCTACGAGCAGTACTTC. Translating gives CASSTDRVVYEQYF.

The chain recombines TRBV21-1 with TRBJ2-1; the table's D call, TRBD2, has no DNA check behind it. TRBV21-1 is annotated as a pseudogene. The CDR3 consists of 15 residues. The CDR3 loop reads CASNGRGGPSHEQFF. For the CDR3, the DNA is TGTGCCAGCAATGGGAGGGGAGGGCCTTCCCATGAGCAGTTCTTC.

The V call is TRBV27, the J call TRBJ2-3; D might be TRBD2 (6 bases). Germline-derived CDR1 and CDR2 are MNHEY and SMNVEV (reference sequence). Trimming took off 5 bases at V and 2 bases at J, with 11 bases between the two ends. The CDR3 has 14 amino acids. The CDR3 loop is CASSLGDFTDTQYF. The CDR3 DNA reads as TGTGCCAGCAGTCTGGGGGACTTCACAGATACGCAGTATTTT.

This rearrangement joins TRBV7-9 to TRBJ1-1; no definite D call. From germline, CDR1 is SEHNR and CDR2 FQNEAQ (reference sequence). Trimming removed 2 bases from V and 7 bases from J, with 5 bases in between. The CDR3 loop spans 11 amino acids. CDR3 in DNA: TGTGCCAGCAGCTTATCAGTTGAAGCTTTCTTT. It translates to CASSLSVEAFF.

This clone was recorded once. This chain connects TRBV4-1 to TRBJ2-1, with D possibly TRBD2 on 5 matching bases. V lost 4 bases and J 7 bases, leaving 17 bases between the germline ends. The germline CDR1 and CDR2 sequences are MGHRA and YSYEKL. CDR3 length: 15 amino acids. The CDR3 is CASSRLGSRINEQFF. The CDR3, as DNA: TGCGCCAGCAGCCGTTTAGGGAGTAGGATAAATGAGCAGTTCTTC.

The V gene is TRBV13, the J gene TRBJ2-1, with 7 nucleotides matching TRBD1. The V gene end was trimmed by 3 bases and the J gene end by 2 bases; junction bases not matched to a gene: 4. CDR3 length: 15 amino acids. CDR1 and CDR2 (germline): PRHDT, FYEKMQ (reference sequence). The CDR3 loop is CASSLTGFTYNEQFF. The CDR3 coding sequence is TGTGCCAGCAGCTTGACAGGGTTTACCTACAATGAGCAGTTCTTC.

The chain combines TRBV6-5 with TRBJ2-1; 14 bases line up with TRBD2. Germline CDR1 is MNHEY and CDR2 is SVGAGI. J was trimmed by 7 bases and V by 0 bases; bases with no gene match: 2. The CDR3 contains 16 residues. CDR3 in amino acids: CASSYSGLAGVNEQFF. The CDR3 nucleotides are TGTGCCAGCAGTTACTCGGGACTAGCGGGAGTAAATGAGCAGTTCTTC.

The chain is built from TRBV28 and TRBJ2-5, with a possible D match to TRBD2 (6 bases). From germline, CDR1 is MDHEN and CDR2 SYDVKM. The CDR3 runs to 15 residues. Trimming stripped 3 bases from V and 3 bases from J, with 14 bases between. The CDR3 loop reads CASSLGEDGKETQYF. CDR3 coding DNA: TGTGCCAGCAGTTTGGGGGAGGACGGAAAAGAGACCCAGTACTTC.

The chain combines TRBV30 with TRBJ1-1, with TRBD1 identical over 9 bases. With 6 bases clipped from V and 10 bases from J, the junction kept 6 bases outside the gene matches. Germline V gene lookup returns CDR1 GTSNPN and CDR2 SVGIG (reference sequence). This CDR3 comprises 11 residues. The CDR3 is CACPGQGSAFF. Written as DNA, the CDR3 is TGTGCCTGCCCGGGACAGGGATCAGCTTTCTTT.

This chain links TRBV5-6 with TRBJ1-1; maybe TRBD1 (6 bases). Trimming left V 0 bases short and J 5 bases short, with 14 bases between. The CDR3 totals 15 residues. The germline V gene encodes CDR1 SGHDT and CDR2 YYEEEE. CDR3 residues: CASSLGGEGGTEAFF. Written as DNA, the CDR3 is TGTGCCAGCAGCTTGGGAGGGGAAGGGGGAACTGAAGCTTTCTTT.

CDR3: CASSPGGADTQYF. For the CDR3, the DNA is TGTGCCAGCAGCCCTGGGGGCGCAGATACGCAGTATTTT. The chain recombines TRBV5-4 with TRBJ2-3; D may be TRBD1 (6 bases). Germline V gives CDR1 SGHNT, CDR2 YYREEE (reference sequence). The CDR3 consists of 13 residues. V dropped 4 bases and J dropped 4 bases, with 10 bases sitting between them.

The gene calls are TRBV27 and TRBJ2-7, with D tentatively TRBD1 (6 bases). Per the germline V gene, CDR1 is MNHEY and CDR2 is SMNVEV (reference sequence). Deletions cut 8 bases from V and 12 bases from J, with 14 bases between. The CDR3 contains 10 residues. DNA of the CDR3: TGTGCCAGCGGCTGGGACATGGGGTACTTC. This gives the protein CASGWDMGYF.

The CDR3: CASSSMASGYNEQFF. The CDR3 bases are TGTGCCAGCAGTTCAATGGCTAGCGGTTACAATGAGCAGTTCTTC. This chain links TRBV27 with TRBJ2-1; 7 bases match TRBD2. V lost 4 bases, J lost 4 bases, and 7 bases stayed unmatched. The germline gives CDR1 MNHEY, CDR2 SMNVEV (reference sequence). There are 15 residues in the CDR3.

The rearrangement uses TRBV11-3 and TRBJ1-1; 8 nucleotides align to TRBD1. This CDR3 has 14 amino acids. In germline, CDR1 is SGHNT, CDR2 YENEEA. V lost 5 bases to trimming and J lost 4 bases; unmatched junction nucleotides: 6. The CDR3 region is CASSPTGEVTEAFF. The CDR3 nucleotides read TGTGCCAGCAGCCCGACAGGGGAGGTCACTGAAGCTTTCTTT.

This clone was seen a single time. The chain couples TRBV18 to TRBJ2-5, with 10 bases fitting TRBD1. The CDR3 runs to 15 residues. Germline CDR1 and CDR2: KGHSH and LQKENI. V lost 3 bases and J lost 4; bases outside the gene matches: 5. The CDR3, as DNA: TGTGCCAGCTCACCGGGGGACAGGGGAGGAGAGACCCAGTACTTC. Translating gives CASSPGDRGGETQYF.

This clone was seen once. The chain uses TRBV2 and TRBJ1-1; D not resolved. The CDR3 runs 16 residues. The germline V gene encodes CDR1 SNHLY and CDR2 FYNNEI. The V end was cut by 4 bases, the J end by 1 base, with 16 bases between. CDR3 nucleotide sequence: TGTGCCAGCAGTGGAGTTCCCCTAGAGTCGAACACTGAAGCTTTCTTT. Translated, it gives CASSGVPLESNTEAFF.

This chain connects TRBV27 to TRBJ1-1; D unresolved. CDR3 length: 11 amino acids. V lost 7 bases and J lost 4, with 7 bases in between. Germline V gene lookup returns CDR1 MNHEY and CDR2 SMNVEV (reference sequence). CDR3 residues: CASIGSTEAFF. The CDR3 DNA follows: TGTGCCAGCATTGGGAGCACTGAAGCTTTCTTT.

A word on this clone: The sample has other DNA sequences that encode this CDR3 too. The chain couples TRBV27 to TRBJ2-7; 10 nucleotides agree with TRBD1. Germline values: CDR1 MNHEY, CDR2 SMNVEV (reference sequence). With 3 bases clipped from V and 4 bases from J, the junction kept 3 bases outside the gene matches. The CDR3 sequence is 14 residues long. The CDR3 DNA sequence: TGTGCCAGCAGTTTGGGGACAGGGGTTTACGAGCAGTACTTC. It yields the protein CASSLGTGVYEQYF.

The chain is built from TRBV28 and TRBJ1-2; TRBD1 matches 9 bases. CDR3 length: 15 amino acids. Germline V gene lookup returns CDR1 MDHEN and CDR2 SYDVKM. V lost 4 bases to trimming and J lost 5 bases; unmatched junction nucleotides: 8. This chain's CDR3 is CASSSTGGGYYGYTF. DNA of the CDR3: TGTGCCAGCAGTTCCACAGGGGGCGGTTATTATGGCTACACCTTC.

The V gene is TRBV2, the J gene TRBJ1-5; perhaps TRBD1 as D (6 bases). This CDR3 has 14 amino acids. CDR1 is SNHLY and CDR2 is FYNNEI in the germline V gene. Trimming removed 7 bases from V and 3 bases from J, with 13 bases in between. CDR3 protein: CASNGGAYNQPQHF. DNA of the CDR3: TGTGCCAGCAATGGGGGGGCCTACAATCAGCCCCAGCATTTT.

The chain is built from TRBV6-6 and TRBJ2-7, with TRBD2 identical over 7 bases. Germline V lookup: CDR1 MNHNY, CDR2 SVGAGI (reference sequence). V was pared by 5 bases and J by 5 bases, with 9 bases of the junction left unmatched. The CDR3 is 14 amino acids. For the CDR3, the DNA is TGTGCCAGCAGTCCGGCCGGCGGGAGCCACGAGCAGTACTTC. Translating gives CASSPAGGSHEQYF.

The chain couples TRBV27 to TRBJ2-7, with D maybe TRBD1 (6 bases). The CDR3 runs 12 residues. V was trimmed by 5 bases and J by 6 bases, leaving 11 bases between them. The V gene's germline CDR1 is MNHEY and CDR2 SMNVEV (reference sequence). Written as DNA, the CDR3 is TGTGCCAGCAGTACACAGGGATTCGAGCAGTACTTC. Its protein is CASSTQGFEQYF.